These T cell receptor beta chains were read from a single sample in a study of T-cell reconstitution after alpha-beta-depleted transplantation in children. Via MiXCR, TCRdb re-called the PCR reads, giving one row per CDR3 protein. This table holds about 72,000 distinct CDR3 sequences, roughly 6.6% found once. Sequencing was performed on PBMCs from the stem cell graft donor, taken from the stem cell graft. Receptor source: a human donor who donated a stem cell graft to a child with acute lymphoblastic leukemia. Both conserved end residues are part of each CDR3. Each record gives: V gene, D gene, CDR3 length, J gene, clone size, CDR3 protein, CDR3 DNA. A D gene is named only where the DNA matches it firmly. Expanded clones are given a class, and other clones once, few, many or no size at all.

V: TRBV7-9; D: NA; length: 14; J: TRBJ2-1; size: NA; CDR3: CASSSPLAYNEQFF; DNA: TGTGCCAGCAGCTCTCCCCTAGCCTACAATGAGCAGTTCTTC
V: TRBV27; D: NA; length: 16; J: TRBJ1-4; size: many; CDR3: CASSLEIGQKNEKLFF; DNA: TGTGCCAGCAGTTTGGAAATCGGGCAGAAAAATGAAAAACTGTTTTTT
V: TRBV7-2; D: NA; length: 14; J: TRBJ2-1; size: many; CDR3: CASSLGSIYNEQFF; DNA: TGTGCCAGCAGCTTAGGATCCATCTACAATGAGCAGTTCTTC
V: TRBV6-2/TRBV6-3; D: NA; length: 15; J: TRBJ1-5; size: many; CDR3: CASSRTGTLNQPQHF; DNA: TGTGCCAGCAGTAGAACCGGGACTCTCAATCAGCCCCAGCATTTT
V: TRBV6-2/TRBV6-3; D: TRBD1; length: 11; J: TRBJ2-1; size: many; CDR3: CAISSTGEQFF; DNA: TGTGCCATCAGTTCGACAGGGGAACAGTTCTTC
V: TRBV4-2; D: NA; length: 14; J: TRBJ1-1; size: few; CDR3: CASSPPTVNTEAFF; DNA: TGTGCCAGCAGCCCCCCGACAGTGAACACTGAAGCTTTCTTT
V: TRBV20-1; D: NA; length: 15; J: TRBJ2-4; size: NA; CDR3: CSARAGKIGKNIQYF; DNA: TGCAGTGCTAGGGCAGGGAAGATCGGCAAAAACATTCAGTACTTC
V: TRBV5-1; D: TRBD2; length: 15; J: TRBJ2-1; size: many; CDR3: CASKARDYSYNEQFF; DNA: TGCGCCAGCAAGGCAAGGGACTACTCCTACAATGAGCAGTTCTTC
V: TRBV4-2; D: TRBD1; length: 15; J: TRBJ2-7; size: many; CDR3: CASSQDEGQAYEQYF; DNA: TGTGCCAGCAGCCAAGACGAGGGACAGGCCTACGAGCAGTACTTC
V: TRBV2; D: NA; length: 16; J: TRBJ1-2; size: NA; CDR3: CASSEESPRLIDGYTF; DNA: TGTGCCAGCAGTGAAGAGTCGCCGAGATTAATCGATGGCTACACCTTC
V: TRBV5-6; D: NA; length: 17; J: TRBJ2-2; size: NA; CDR3: CASSSTGVRENTGELFF; DNA: TGTGCCAGCAGCTCGACAGGTGTGAGGGAGAACACCGGGGAGCTGTTTTTT
V: TRBV7-7; D: NA; length: 14; J: TRBJ2-7; size: NA; CDR3: CASSPVAADYEQYF; DNA: TGTGCTAGCAGTCCTGTAGCGGCGGACTACGAGCAGTACTTC
V: TRBV29-1; D: TRBD1; length: 13; J: TRBJ2-3; size: many; CDR3: CSVAGTGEDTQYF; DNA: TGCAGCGTTGCCGGGACAGGGGAAGATACGCAGTATTTT
V: TRBV12-3/TRBV12-4; D: TRBD1; length: 12; J: TRBJ2-7; size: many; CDR3: CASSSDRVEQYF; DNA: TGTGCCAGCAGTTCGGACAGGGTCGAGCAGTACTTC
V: TRBV11-2; D: NA; length: 12; J: TRBJ1-2; size: NA; CDR3: CASNSAPPGYTF; DNA: TGTGCCAGCAACTCCGCCCCACCGGGCTACACCTTC
V: TRBV3-1; D: NA; length: 14; J: TRBJ2-5; size: many; CDR3: CASSRITSAETQYF; DNA: TGTGCCAGCAGCAGAATAACCTCCGCGGAGACCCAGTACTTC
V: TRBV7-2; D: NA; length: 12; J: TRBJ2-3; size: many; CDR3: CASSYFTDTQYF; DNA: TGTGCCAGCAGTTACTTCACAGATACGCAGTATTTT
V: TRBV9; D: NA; length: 16; J: TRBJ1-6; size: many; CDR3: CASSANRVDGDSPLHF; DNA: TGTGCCAGCAGCGCAAACAGGGTCGACGGCGACTCACCCCTCCACTTT
V: TRBV6-2/TRBV6-3; D: TRBD2; length: 15; J: TRBJ2-5; size: many; CDR3: CASSPPGLASETQYF; DNA: TGTGCCAGCAGTCCCCCGGGACTAGCATCAGAGACCCAGTACTTC
V: TRBV6-5; D: TRBD2; length: 18; J: TRBJ2-3; size: many; CDR3: CASIMTSGGAGLKDTQYF; DNA: TGTGCCAGCATTATGACTAGCGGGGGGGCCGGTCTCAAAGATACGCAGTATTTT
V: TRBV19; D: NA; length: 14; J: TRBJ2-5; size: NA; CDR3: CASSIQGPQETQYF; DNA: TGTGCCAGTAGTATTCAGGGCCCGCAGGAGACCCAGTACTTC
V: TRBV7-2; D: NA; length: 14; J: TRBJ1-1; size: NA; CDR3: CASSLGGEGTEAFF; DNA: TGTGCCAGCAGCTTAGGTGGGGAGGGCACTGAAGCTTTCTTT
V: TRBV18; D: NA; length: 15; J: TRBJ1-5; size: NA; CDR3: CASSCVQGGNQPQHF; DNA: TGTGCCAGCTCATGTGTACAGGGAGGCAATCAGCCCCAGCATTTT
V: TRBV19; D: NA; length: 17; J: TRBJ1-5; size: few; CDR3: CASSLRRDDWVPQPQHF; DNA: TGTGCCAGTAGTTTACGACGGGACGATTGGGTACCTCAGCCCCAGCATTTT
V: TRBV25-1; D: TRBD1; length: 15; J: TRBJ1-1; size: many; CDR3: CASAAIGTGGTEAFF; DNA: TGTGCCAGCGCCGCGATTGGGACAGGGGGCACTGAAGCTTTCTTT
V: TRBV7-3; D: TRBD1; length: 16; J: TRBJ2-2; size: many; CDR3: CASSPSGQFAGGELFF; DNA: TGTGCCAGCAGCCCTTCGGGACAGTTCGCGGGCGGGGAGCTGTTTTTT
V: TRBV25-1; D: NA; length: 14; J: TRBJ1-4; size: NA; CDR3: CASSEAGGNEKLFF; DNA: TGTGCCAGCAGTGAGGCGGGCGGTAATGAAAAACTGTTTTTT
V: TRBV5-4; D: NA; length: 13; J: TRBJ2-5; size: NA; CDR3: CASRRTIQETQYF; DNA: TGTGCCAGCAGACGGACAATCCAAGAGACCCAGTACTTC
V: TRBV24-1; D: NA; length: 12; J: TRBJ1-1; size: NA; CDR3: CATRDGLGKAFF; DNA: TGTGCCACCCGGGACGGATTGGGGAAAGCTTTCTTT
V: TRBV6-2/TRBV6-3; D: TRBD1; length: 14; J: TRBJ1-5; size: few; CDR3: CASMGQGGLQPQHF; DNA: TGTGCCAGCATGGGACAGGGTGGGCTTCAGCCCCAGCATTTT
V: TRBV5-1; D: NA; length: 12; J: TRBJ2-7; size: many; CDR3: CASTGERYEQYF; DNA: TGCGCCAGCACCGGGGAGCGGTACGAGCAGTACTTC
V: TRBV4-1; D: NA; length: 15; J: TRBJ2-7; size: many; CDR3: CASSQEGSGTYEQYF; DNA: TGCGCCAGCAGCCAAGAGGGCAGTGGGACCTACGAGCAGTACTTC
V: TRBV20-1; D: NA; length: 13; J: TRBJ1-1; size: many; CDR3: CSAAGGGNGEAFF; DNA: TGCAGTGCCGCGGGTGGCGGGAACGGTGAAGCTTTCTTT
V: TRBV7-3; D: NA; length: 15; J: TRBJ2-1; size: many; CDR3: CASSLFQGQYNEQFF; DNA: TGTGCCAGCAGCTTATTCCAGGGTCAGTACAATGAGCAGTTCTTC
V: TRBV12-3/TRBV12-4; D: TRBD2; length: 15; J: TRBJ2-1; size: many; CDR3: CASRPGLSSYNEQFF; DNA: TGTGCCAGCCGACCGGGACTAAGCTCCTACAATGAGCAGTTCTTC
V: TRBV11-1; D: NA; length: 15; J: TRBJ2-3; size: many; CDR3: CASSLEGASTDTQYF; DNA: TGTGCCAGCAGCTTAGAAGGTGCTAGCACAGATACGCAGTATTTT
V: TRBV28; D: TRBD1; length: 17; J: TRBJ2-6; size: many; CDR3: CASSFPGTGSGANVLTF; DNA: TGTGCCAGCAGTTTTCCCGGGACAGGGTCTGGGGCCAACGTCCTGACTTTC
V: TRBV10-3; D: NA; length: 13; J: TRBJ2-7; size: NA; CDR3: CAISERGGYEQYF; DNA: TGTGCCATCAGTGAGCGGGGTGGCTACGAGCAGTACTTC
V: TRBV5-4; D: TRBD1; length: 15; J: TRBJ1-1; size: few; CDR3: CASSLTGVERAGAFF; DNA: TGTGCCAGCAGCTTAACAGGGGTCGAAAGAGCGGGAGCTTTCTTT
V: TRBV29-1; D: NA; length: 12; J: TRBJ1-1; size: NA; CDR3: CSVISGNTEAFF; DNA: TGCAGCGTTATCAGCGGGAACACTGAAGCTTTCTTT
V: TRBV5-1; D: NA; length: 15; J: TRBJ2-1; size: many; CDR3: CASSIVASDYNEQFF; DNA: TGCGCCAGCAGCATTGTGGCTTCCGACTACAATGAGCAGTTCTTC
V: TRBV7-6; D: NA; length: 14; J: TRBJ1-4; size: few; CDR3: CASSLGGTTEKLFF; DNA: TGTGCCAGCAGCTTAGGAGGGACAACTGAAAAACTGTTTTTT
V: TRBV5-4; D: NA; length: 13; J: TRBJ2-2; size: few; CDR3: CASAGRNTGELFF; DNA: TGTGCCAGCGCCGGCCGGAACACCGGGGAGCTGTTTTTT
V: TRBV13; D: TRBD2; length: 15; J: TRBJ2-5; size: NA; CDR3: CASSVSGRAGETQYF; DNA: TGTGCCAGCAGCGTTAGCGGGAGGGCCGGCGAGACCCAGTACTTC
V: TRBV6-4; D: TRBD2; length: 15; J: TRBJ2-1; size: many; CDR3: CASSDSAGDIYEQFF; DNA: TGTGCCAGCAGTGACTCAGCGGGAGATATCTATGAGCAGTTCTTC
V: TRBV11-2; D: NA; length: 14; J: TRBJ2-1; size: many; CDR3: CASSSRLVGNEQFF; DNA: TGTGCCAGCAGCTCCCGCCTAGTGGGCAATGAGCAGTTCTTC
V: TRBV7-7; D: NA; length: 13; J: TRBJ1-1; size: many; CDR3: CASSLATNTEAFF; DNA: TGTGCCAGCAGCTTAGCTACCAACACTGAAGCTTTCTTT
V: TRBV24-1; D: NA; length: 16; J: TRBJ2-1; size: few; CDR3: CATSDLASGTKNEQFF; DNA: TGTGCCACCAGTGATTTGGCATCCGGGACCAAAAATGAGCAGTTCTTC
V: TRBV11-1; D: TRBD2; length: 14; J: TRBJ2-7; size: few; CDR3: CASSFGTNNYEQYF; DNA: TGTGCCAGCAGCTTTGGGACTAACAACTACGAGCAGTACTTC
V: TRBV27; D: NA; length: 12; J: TRBJ1-1; size: many; CDR3: CASKGTTTEAFF; DNA: TGTGCCAGCAAAGGGACGACCACTGAAGCTTTCTTT
V: TRBV28; D: TRBD2; length: 16; J: TRBJ2-1; size: many; CDR3: CASSLHIAGVRNEQFF; DNA: TGTGCCAGCAGCCTTCACATAGCGGGAGTGAGGAATGAGCAGTTCTTC
V: TRBV5-4; D: NA; length: 14; J: TRBJ2-1; size: many; CDR3: CASSLVLAYNEQFF; DNA: TGTGCCAGCAGCTTGGTACTAGCCTACAATGAGCAGTTCTTC
V: TRBV27; D: NA; length: 15; J: TRBJ1-5; size: NA; CDR3: CASSLQGGGNQPQHF; DNA: TGTGCCAGCAGTTTACAGGGAGGTGGCAATCAGCCCCAGCATTTT
V: TRBV10-3; D: TRBD1; length: 13; J: TRBJ1-1; size: NA; CDR3: CAIREGQGALAFF; DNA: TGTGCCATCAGAGAGGGACAGGGGGCATTAGCTTTCTTT
V: TRBV5-1; D: TRBD1; length: 16; J: TRBJ1-5; size: NA; CDR3: CASSPGTGNNNQPQHF; DNA: TGCGCCAGCAGCCCCGGGACAGGGAATAACAATCAGCCCCAGCATTTT
V: TRBV7-6; D: NA; length: 16; J: TRBJ2-6; size: NA; CDR3: CASSSRLHSGANVLTF; DNA: TGTGCCAGCAGCTCTAGACTTCATAGTGGGGCCAACGTCCTGACTTTC
V: TRBV5-1; D: TRBD1; length: 15; J: TRBJ1-5; size: few; CDR3: CASSLSGTDNQPQHF; DNA: TGCGCCAGCAGCTTGTCTGGGACAGATAATCAGCCCCAGCATTTT
V: TRBV7-9; D: TRBD2; length: 15; J: TRBJ2-1; size: NA; CDR3: CASSSSSGGLPEKFF; DNA: TGTGCCAGCAGCTCATCTAGCGGGGGCCTTCCAGAGAAGTTCTTC
V: TRBV12-3/TRBV12-4; D: NA; length: 15; J: TRBJ1-1; size: many; CDR3: CASSTVTGRKTEAFF; DNA: TGTGCCAGCAGTACCGTAACAGGGCGGAAGACTGAAGCTTTCTTT